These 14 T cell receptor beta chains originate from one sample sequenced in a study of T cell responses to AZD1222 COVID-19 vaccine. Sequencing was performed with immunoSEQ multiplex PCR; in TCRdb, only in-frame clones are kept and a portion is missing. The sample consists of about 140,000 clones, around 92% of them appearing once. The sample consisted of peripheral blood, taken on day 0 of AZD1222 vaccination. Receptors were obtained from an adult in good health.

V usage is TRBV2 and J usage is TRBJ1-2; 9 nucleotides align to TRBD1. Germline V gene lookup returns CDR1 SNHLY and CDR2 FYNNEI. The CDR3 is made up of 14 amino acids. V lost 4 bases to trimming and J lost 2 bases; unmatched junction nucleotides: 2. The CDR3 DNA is TGTGCCAGCAGTGTTACAGGGGGCAACTATGGCTACACCTTC. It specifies CASSVTGGNYGYTF.

The CDR3 nucleotides are TGTGCCAGTAGTATAGGGGACAGGGTATACACCGGGGAGCTGTTTTTT. Amino acid sequence: CASSIGDRVYTGELFF. The rearrangement uses TRBV19 and TRBJ2-2; 9 bases line up with TRBD1. Germline V gene lookup returns CDR1 LNHDA and CDR2 SQIVND (reference sequence). J lost 3 bases, V lost 1 base, and 3 bases had no gene match. The CDR3 is 16 residues long. Full variable domain (missing parts from reference TRBV19 and TRBJ2-2): DGGITQSPKYLFRKEGQNVTLSCEQNLNHDAMYWYRQDPGQGLRLIYYSQIVNDFQKGDIAEGYSVSREKKESFPLTVTSAQKNPTAFYLCASSIGDRVYTGELFFGEGSRLTVL.

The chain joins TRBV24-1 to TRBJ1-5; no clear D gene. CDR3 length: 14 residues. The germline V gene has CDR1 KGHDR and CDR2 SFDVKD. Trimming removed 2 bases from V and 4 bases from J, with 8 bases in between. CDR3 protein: CATSDSRGNQPQHF. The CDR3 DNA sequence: TGTGCCACCAGTGATTCAAGAGGGAATCAGCCCCAGCATTTT.

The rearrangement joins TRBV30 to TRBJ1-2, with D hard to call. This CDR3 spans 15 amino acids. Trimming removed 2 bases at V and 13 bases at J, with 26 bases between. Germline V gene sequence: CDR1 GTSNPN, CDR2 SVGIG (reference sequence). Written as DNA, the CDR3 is TGTGCCTGGAGTCGGGCGCCCCAGGTTCAGTCCCCAATCACCTTC. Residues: CAWSRAPQVQSPITF.

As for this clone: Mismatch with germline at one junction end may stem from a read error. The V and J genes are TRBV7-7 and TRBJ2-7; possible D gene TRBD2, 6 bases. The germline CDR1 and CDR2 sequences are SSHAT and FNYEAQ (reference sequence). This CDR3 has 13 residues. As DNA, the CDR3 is TGTGCTAGCAGCCCCGGGCGGGGAGGCGAGCAGTACTTC. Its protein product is CASSPGRGGEQYF.

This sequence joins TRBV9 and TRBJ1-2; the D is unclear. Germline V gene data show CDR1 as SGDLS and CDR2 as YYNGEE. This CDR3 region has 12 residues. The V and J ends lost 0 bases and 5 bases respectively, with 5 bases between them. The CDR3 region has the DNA TGTGCCAGCAGCGTAGGTGGATATGGCTACACCTTC. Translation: CASSVGGYGYTF.

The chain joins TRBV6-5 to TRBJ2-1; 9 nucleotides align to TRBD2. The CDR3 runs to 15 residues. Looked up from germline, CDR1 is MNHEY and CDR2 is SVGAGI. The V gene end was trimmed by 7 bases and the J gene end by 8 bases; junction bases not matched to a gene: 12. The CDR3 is CASTQTGTSLDEQFF. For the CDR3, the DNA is TGTGCCAGCACGCAAACCGGGACTAGCCTGGATGAGCAGTTCTTC.

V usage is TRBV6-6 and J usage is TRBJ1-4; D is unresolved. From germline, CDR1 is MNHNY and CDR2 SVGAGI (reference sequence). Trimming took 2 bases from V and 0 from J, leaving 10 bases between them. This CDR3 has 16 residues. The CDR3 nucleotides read TGTGCCAGCAGTTACGGGGTGGCAACAACTAATGAAAAACTGTTTTTT. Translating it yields CASSYGVATTNEKLFF.

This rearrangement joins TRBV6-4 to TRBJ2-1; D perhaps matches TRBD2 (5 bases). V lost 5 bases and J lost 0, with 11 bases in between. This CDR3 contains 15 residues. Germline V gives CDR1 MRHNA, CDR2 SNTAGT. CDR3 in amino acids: CASSKWENSYNEQFF. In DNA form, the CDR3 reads TGTGCCAGCAGTAAGTGGGAGAACTCCTACAATGAGCAGTTCTTC.

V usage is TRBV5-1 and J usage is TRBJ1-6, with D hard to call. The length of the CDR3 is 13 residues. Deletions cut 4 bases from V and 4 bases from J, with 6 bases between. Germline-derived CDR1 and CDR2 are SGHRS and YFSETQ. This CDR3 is CASSRGYNSPLHF. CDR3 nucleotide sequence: TGCGCCAGCAGCCGGGGTTATAATTCACCCCTCCACTTT.

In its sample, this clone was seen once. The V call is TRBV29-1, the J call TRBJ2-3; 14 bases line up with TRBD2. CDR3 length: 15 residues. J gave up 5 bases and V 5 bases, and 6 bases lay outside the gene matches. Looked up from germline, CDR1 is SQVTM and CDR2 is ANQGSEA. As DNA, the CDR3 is TGCAGCGTTCTGGGACTAGCGGGAGACGAAGATACGCAGTATTTT. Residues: CSVLGLAGDEDTQYF.

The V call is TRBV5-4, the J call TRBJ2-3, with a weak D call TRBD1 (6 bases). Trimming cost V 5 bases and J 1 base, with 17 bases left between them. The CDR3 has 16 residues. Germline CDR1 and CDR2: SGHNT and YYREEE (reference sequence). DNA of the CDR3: TGTGCCAGCAGGAGCGCCCAGGGGAGTCGCACAGATACGCAGTATTTT. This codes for CASRSAQGSRTDTQYF.

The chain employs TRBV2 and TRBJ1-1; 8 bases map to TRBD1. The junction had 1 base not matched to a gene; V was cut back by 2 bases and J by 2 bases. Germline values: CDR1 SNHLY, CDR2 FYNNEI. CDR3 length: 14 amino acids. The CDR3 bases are TGTGCCAGCAGTGAACAGGGGGCCAACACTGAAGCTTTCTTT. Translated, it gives CASSEQGANTEAFF.

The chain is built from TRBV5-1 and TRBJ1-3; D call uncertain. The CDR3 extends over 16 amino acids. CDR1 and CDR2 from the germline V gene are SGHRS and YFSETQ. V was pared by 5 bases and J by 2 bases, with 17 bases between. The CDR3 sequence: CASRAEEGIPGNTIYF. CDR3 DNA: TGCGCCAGCAGGGCAGAGGAGGGAATCCCTGGAAACACCATATATTTT. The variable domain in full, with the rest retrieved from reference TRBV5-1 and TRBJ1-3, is KAGVTQTPRYLIKTRGQQVTLSCSPISGHRSVSWYQQTPGQGLQFLFEYFSETQRNKGNFPGRFSGRQFSNSRSEMNVSTLELGDSALYLCASRAEEGIPGNTIYFGEGSWLTVV.